Listed below are T cell receptor beta chains from one sample, sequenced in a study of T cell changes during pregnancy in multiple sclerosis. Sequencing was performed with immunoSEQ multiplex PCR; in TCRdb, only in-frame clones are kept and a portion is missing. This table has under 40,000 clones, roughly 90% appearing once. The sample in question was CD4+ T cells from peripheral blood mononuclear cells, obtained before pregnancy. Receptors originate from a female donor with multiple sclerosis, enrolled in a pregnancy study. Both conserved end residues are part of each CDR3. The D gene is left open where the match is weak. Only part of the rows carry a size: once, few, many, or a class if the clone is expanded.

J | V | D | size | CDR3 | DNA
TRBJ1-1 | TRBV7-5 | . | . | CARSSLTENTEAFF | TGTGCCAGAAGCTCCTTGACAGAGAACACTGAAGCTTTCTTT
TRBJ1-1 | TRBV18 | . | . | CASSLATGTTEAFF | TGTGCCAGCTCACTGGCCACAGGAACCACTGAAGCTTTCTTT
TRBJ1-1 | TRBV29-1 | TRBD1 | . | CSVVLRDRANTEAFF | TGCAGCGTTGTTCTCCGGGACAGGGCGAACACTGAAGCTTTCTTT
TRBJ1-1 | TRBV15 | . | . | CATSREIPGSGRSSAFF | TGTGCCACCAGCAGAGAGATCCCAGGCTCAGGGCGCAGTTCGGCTTTCTTT
TRBJ2-5 | TRBV5-6 | . | . | CASSQGPRETQYF | TGTGCCAGCAGCCAGGGCCCTCGGGAGACCCAGTACTTC
TRBJ1-2 | TRBV28 | . | once | CASSSSQGGHTF | TGTGCCAGCAGTTCGAGCCAGGGAGGCCACACCTTC
TRBJ2-5 | TRBV2 | TRBD1 | . | CASGGTGAETQYF | TGTGCCAGCGGCGGGACAGGGGCAGAGACCCAGTACTTC
TRBJ1-1 | TRBV5-1 | . | . | CASSLGGVGTEAFF | TGCGCCAGCAGCTTGGGGGGAGTAGGCACTGAAGCTTTCTTT
TRBJ1-1 | TRBV5-1 | . | . | CASSWGGTGGTEAFF | TGCGCCAGCAGCTGGGGCGGGACGGGAGGCACTGAAGCTTTCTTT
TRBJ1-1 | TRBV10-3 | . | . | CAISDLRLNTEAFF | TGTGCCATCAGTGACTTGCGCCTCAACACTGAAGCTTTCTTT
TRBJ2-1 | TRBV5-4 | . | . | CASSGRVASMIHEQFF | TGTGCCAGCAGCGGCAGGGTGGCCTCTATGATCCATGAGCAGTTCTTC
TRBJ1-1 | TRBV2 | . | . | CATEKRSTEAFF | TGTGCCACGGAGAAGCGGAGCACTGAAGCTTTCTTT
TRBJ1-1 | TRBV7-3 | . | . | CASSFKAMNTEAFF | TGTGCCAGCAGCTTTAAAGCCATGAACACTGAAGCTTTCTTT
TRBJ2-7 | TRBV7-2 | . | . | CASSYNYYEQYF | TGTGCCAGCAGCTATAATTACTACGAGCAGTACTTC
TRBJ2-1 | TRBV2 | TRBD2 | . | CASGGVRRNEQFF | TGTGCCAGCGGGGGGGTTCGGAGGAATGAGCAGTTCTTC
TRBJ2-5 | TRBV7-9 | TRBD1 | . | CASSFDRASETQYF | TGTGCCAGCAGCTTCGACAGGGCGAGCGAGACCCAGTACTTC
TRBJ1-2 | TRBV21-1 | . | . | CATFGRPNYGYTF | TGTGCCACCTTCGGGAGGCCAAACTATGGCTACACCTTC
TRBJ2-7 | TRBV20-1 | TRBD2 | . | CSALAGYEQYF | TGCAGTGCTCTAGCGGGGTACGAGCAGTACTTC
TRBJ1-4 | TRBV25-1 | . | once | CASSKRGGLPEKLFF | TGTGCCAGCAGTAAGAGGGGGGGGTTACCAGAAAAACTGTTTTTT
TRBJ1-6 | TRBV18 | . | . | CASSPQGPGNSPLHF | TGTGCCAGCTCACCACAGGGGCCAGGGAATTCACCCCTCCACTTT
TRBJ2-2 | TRBV19 | TRBD1 | . | CASSIIRGTGELFF | TGTGCCAGTAGTATAATCAGGGGGACCGGGGAGCTGTTTTTT
TRBJ2-6 | TRBV28 | . | . | CASSLDRPSGANVLTF | TGTGCCAGCAGTCTTGACAGGCCCTCTGGGGCCAACGTCCTGACTTTC
TRBJ1-1 | TRBV5-4 | TRBD1 | . | CASSSNQGGEAFF | TGTGCCAGCAGCTCTAACCAGGGGGGTGAAGCTTTCTTT
TRBJ2-3 | TRBV30 | TRBD2 | . | CAWSDGGGTDTQYF | TGTGCCTGGAGTGACGGGGGGGGCACAGATACGCAGTATTTT